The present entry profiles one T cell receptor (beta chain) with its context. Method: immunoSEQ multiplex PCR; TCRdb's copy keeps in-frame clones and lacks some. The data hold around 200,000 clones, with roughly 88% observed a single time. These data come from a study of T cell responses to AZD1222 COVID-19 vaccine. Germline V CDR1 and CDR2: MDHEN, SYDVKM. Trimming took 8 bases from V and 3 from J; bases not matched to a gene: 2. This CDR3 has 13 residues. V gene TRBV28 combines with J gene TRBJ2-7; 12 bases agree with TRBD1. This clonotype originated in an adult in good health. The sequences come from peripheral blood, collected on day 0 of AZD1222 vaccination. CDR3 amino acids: CASGTGGFYEQYF. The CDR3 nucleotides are TGTGCCAGCGGGACAGGGGGCTTCTACGAGCAGTACTTC. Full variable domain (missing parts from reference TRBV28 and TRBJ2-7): DVKVTQSSRYLVKRTGEKVFLECVQDMDHENMFWYRQDPGLGLRLIYFSYDVKMKEKGDIPEGYSVSREKKERFSLILESASTNQTSMYLCASGTGGFYEQYFGPGTRLTVT.